The clone carrying this T cell receptor beta chain was found a few times. The target antigen is unknown. Germline V gene sequence: CDR1 DFQATT, CDR2 SNEGSKA (reference sequence). This CDR3 region has 14 residues. V was cut by 0 bases and J by 9 bases, with 18 bases left in between. Study outcomes and limitations: Tumor Tregs overlapped most with tumor, then blood, naive CD4+ cells.

Naive CD4+ T cells were purified with Tregs depleted by CD25. TCRdb processed the 5' RACE reads anew with MiXCR; each CDR3 protein has one entry. The table includes 40,000 to 65,000 distinct CDR3 sequences, over 20% detected once. Sequenced material: tumor-infiltrating naive CD4+ T cells sorted from the breast tumor. The sample's subset: naive CD4+ T cells, CD4+CD45RA+CD25-. The clonotype originates from a female donor with breast cancer. The chain combines TRBV20-1 with TRBJ2-7; D possibly corresponds to TRBD1 (5 bases). The CDR3 loop is CSARETELRKVQYF. DNA of the CDR3: TGCAGTGCTAGAGAGACAGAATTACGAAAGGTGCAGTACTTC.